This T cell receptor beta chain was captured by sequencing in a study of T cell repertoires in cytomegalovirus infection. This CDR3 contains 21 residues. Looked up from germline, CDR1 is SEHNR and CDR2 is FQNEAQ (reference sequence). V gave up 1 base and J gave up 0 bases; unmatched junction bases: 15. One entry per CDR3 protein, called by TCRdb with MiXCR from the reads. The sample lists about 570,000 distinct CDR3 sequences, 35% to 50% occurring once. General observations from the study: Cumulative frequency (of public TCR beta family members) identified carriers of CMV plus the relevant HLA.

This clonotype has just a few counts. Its antigen remains unknown. This receptor was obtained from a human donor in good health (CMV status not recorded). Some clones in this sample may be carry-over from other donors' samples. The gene calls are TRBV7-9 and TRBJ2-4; 10 bases map to TRBD2. The sequencing here drew on cultured PBMCs, taken from culture after CMV antigen stimulation. This CDR3 reads CASSLGGTGTSESLAKNIQYF. The CDR3 DNA sequence: TGTGCCAGCAGCTTAGGGGGGACCGGGACTAGCGAGTCTCTAGCCAAAAACATTCAGTACTTC.